The entry below gives a single TCR beta chain sequence along with its context. Its ends do not fully match the called genes, so a read error is possible. There were TCR beta CDR3 regions amplified from RNA transcripts. The TCR CDR3 first-round RT-PCR relied on the HTBI primer set. TCRdb re-derived calls from the multiplex PCR reads in MiXCR, one entry per CDR3 protein. Of 450,000 to 700,000 distinct CDR3 sequences listed, 35% to 55% are singletons. The entry originates in a study of T cells in Graves' hyperthyroidism and ophthalmopathy. Patients with uncontrolled infections, other autoimmune diseases, pregnancy or lactation were excluded. Diagnosis rested on symptoms, serum thyroxine and TRAb, thyroid ultrasound, and orbital computed tomography. The origin of this receptor is an adult woman with Graves' disease, either hyperthyroidism or ophthalmopathy (not recorded which). Input material: peripheral blood or thyroid tissue (not recorded which).

Here the CDR3 reads CVSSHHGASTNQPQHF. Written as DNA, the CDR3 is TGTGTCAGCAGCCACCACGGGGCGAGCACGAATCAGCCCCAGCATTTT. The rearrangement links TRBV4-2 to TRBJ1-5; D may be TRBD1 (5 bases). This CDR3 has 16 amino acids. Germline V CDR1 and CDR2: LGHNA, YNFKEQ.